The 18 T cell receptor beta chains listed next were all sequenced from one sample in a study of T cell changes during pregnancy in multiple sclerosis. Generated by immunoSEQ multiplex PCR, the TCRdb table keeps only in-frame clones and is missing some. This table holds about 64,000 clones, more than 90% found once. Specimen: peripheral blood, collected in the second trimester of pregnancy. All receptors come from a female donor with multiple sclerosis, enrolled in a pregnancy study.

This clone was seen a handful of times. This chain uses TRBV4-2 with TRBJ1-4; the D is unclear. Trimming shortened V by 2 bases and J by 0 bases, and 4 bases separated the two germline ends. Germline values: CDR1 LGHNA, CDR2 YNFKEQ. The CDR3 is made up of 14 amino acids. CDR3 in amino acids: CASSQRATNEKLFF. CDR3 DNA sequence: TGTGCCAGCAGCCAACGGGCAACTAATGAAAAACTGTTTTTT.

The chain recombines TRBV7-9 with TRBJ2-1; TRBD2 matches 14 bases. Trimming removed 0 bases from V and 9 bases from J; junction bases left unmatched: 1. In germline, CDR1 is SEHNR, CDR2 FQNEAQ (reference sequence). CDR3 length: 15 amino acids. DNA of the CDR3: TGTGCCAGCAGCTTAGCGGGACTAGCGGGAGTTGAGCAGTTCTTC. Its translation is CASSLAGLAGVEQFF.

The chain is built from TRBV7-2 and TRBJ1-2; 8 nucleotides agree with TRBD1. Germline V CDR1 and CDR2: SGHTA, FQGNSA. This CDR3 has 15 amino acids. V lost 5 bases and J lost 3; bases outside the gene matches: 8. CDR3 amino acids: CASSKDRGFYYGYTF. In DNA form, the CDR3 reads TGTGCCAGCAGCAAAGACAGGGGTTTTTACTATGGCTACACCTTC. Looking up the rest from reference TRBV7-2 and TRBJ1-2 gives the full variable domain: GAGVSQSPSNKVTEKGKDVELRCDPISGHTALYWYRQSLGQGLEFLIYFQGNSAPDKSGLPSDRFSAERTGGSVSTLTIQRTQQEDSAVYLCASSKDRGFYYGYTFGSGTRLTVV.

The CDR3: CASTARDRGPANTGELFF. The CDR3 nucleotides are TGCGCCAGCACCGCCCGGGACAGGGGCCCCGCGAACACCGGGGAGCTGTTTTTT. J is TRBJ2-2 and V is TRBV5-1, with 10 bases identical to TRBD1. Trimming took 6 bases from V and 0 from J; bases not matched to a gene: 11. The V gene's germline CDR1 is SGHRS and CDR2 YFSETQ. The CDR3 is made up of 18 amino acids.

This chain connects TRBV5-4 to TRBJ1-2, with D possibly matching TRBD1 (5 bases). The CDR3 loop spans 16 amino acids. Between the trimmed V and J ends, which lost 3 bases and 5 bases, there was a span of 20 bases. Germline V CDR1 and CDR2: SGHNT, YYREEE (reference sequence). CDR3 region: CASSWAGGSNSYGYTF. The CDR3 nucleotides read TGTGCCAGCAGCTGGGCGGGGGGGTCAAACTCATATGGCTACACCTTC.

The V gene is TRBV11-2, the J gene TRBJ2-1; 10 bases fit TRBD1. The CDR3 sequence is 17 residues long. CDR1 and CDR2 from the germline V gene are SGHAT and FQNNGV. Trimming at V came to 0 bases and at J to 4 bases, leaving 6 bases not matched to a gene. The CDR3 DNA is TGTGCCAGCAGCTTAGAAGGGGACAGGGGCAATTACAATGAGCAGTTCTTC. This encodes CASSLEGDRGNYNEQFF.

The rearrangement joins TRBV18 to TRBJ2-1; 10 bases are a match to TRBD2. Germline V gene sequence: CDR1 KGHSH, CDR2 LQKENI. V gave up 7 bases and J gave up 0 bases; unmatched junction bases: 15. The CDR3 runs 19 residues. CDR3 DNA sequence: TGTGCCAGCTTCTCCGGGGCTAGCGGGAGTCCGATCTCCTACAATGAGCAGTTCTTC. This encodes CASFSGASGSPISYNEQFF.

This chain joins TRBV2 and TRBJ2-4; 9 bases agree with TRBD1. This CDR3 has 11 residues. V lost 3 bases and J lost 15; bases outside the gene matches: 3. CDR1 and CDR2 from the germline V gene are SNHLY and FYNNEI. The CDR3 loop reads CASSDVDRGYF. In DNA form, the CDR3 reads TGTGCCAGCAGTGACGTGGACAGGGGGTACTTC. The full variable domain, in which reference TRBV2 and TRBJ2-4 provide the parts outside the CDR3, is EPEVTQTPSHQVTQMGQEVILRCVPISNHLYFYWYRQILGQKVEFLVSFYNNEISEKSEIFDDQFSVERPDGSNFTLKIRSTKLEDSAMYFCASSDVDRGYFGAGTRLSVL.

The chain carries TRBV6-5 and TRBJ1-5, with D perhaps TRBD1 (6 bases). The germline V gene encodes CDR1 MNHEY and CDR2 SVGAGI. The CDR3 is 15 residues long. V was clipped by 2 bases and J by 2 bases, with 10 bases between them. For the CDR3, the DNA is TGTGCCAGCAGTTACAGGGGGATAGGCAATCAGCCCCAGCATTTT. This translates into CASSYRGIGNQPQHF.

The chain recombines TRBV19 with TRBJ2-1, with 11 bases lining up with TRBD2. Trimming took 8 bases from V and 5 from J; bases not matched to a gene: 14. Germline V gene sequence: CDR1 LNHDA, CDR2 SQIVND (reference sequence). The CDR3 extends over 17 amino acids. CDR3 coding DNA: TGTGCCAGTCGAAATGTGCCCGGGACTAGCGGTAACAATGAGCAGTTCTTC. Protein product: CASRNVPGTSGNNEQFF.

The rearrangement joins TRBV29-1 to TRBJ1-1; no reliable D call. Germline-derived CDR1 and CDR2 are SQVTM and ANQGSEA. The CDR3 spans 13 residues. Deletions cut 3 bases from V and 0 bases from J, with 8 bases between. In nucleotides, the CDR3 is TGCAGCGTTGACCGACACCTGAACACTGAAGCTTTCTTT. Translated: CSVDRHLNTEAFF.

The chain has TRBV18 and TRBJ2-2; 10 nucleotides line up with TRBD1. CDR3 length: 15 amino acids. The V and J ends lost 3 bases and 4 bases, in that order; junction bases with no gene match: 2. CDR1 is KGHSH and CDR2 is LQKENI in the germline V gene. CDR3 in amino acids: CASSPGTGVTGELFF. DNA for the CDR3: TGTGCCAGCTCACCCGGGACAGGGGTCACCGGGGAGCTGTTTTTT.

The V call is TRBV5-1, the J call TRBJ2-2; 8 bases align to TRBD1. This CDR3 has 15 residues. V lost 3 bases and J lost 9; bases outside the gene matches: 10. Germline V gives CDR1 SGHRS, CDR2 YFSETQ. Here the CDR3 DNA reads TGCGCCAGCAGCTCCGGGGACAGGCTGATCCGGGAGCTGTTTTTT. Translated: CASSSGDRLIRELFF.

The genes are TRBV29-1 and TRBJ2-1; no reliable D call. Trimming removed 6 bases from V and 8 bases from J, with 8 bases in between. The CDR3 extends over 10 amino acids. CDR1 is SQVTM and CDR2 is ANQGSEA in the germline V gene. The DNA for the CDR3 is TGCAGCGTCCCTATACATGAGCAGTTCTTC. Its protein product is CSVPIHEQFF.

This clone showed up just a few times. This chain links TRBV6-4 with TRBJ2-1; tentatively, D is TRBD2 (5 bases). CDR1 is MRHNA, CDR2 SNTAGT, per germline. Deletions cut 2 bases from V and 9 bases from J, with 17 bases between. The CDR3 is 15 amino acids. The CDR3 loop is CASSDGMSEGGEQFF. CDR3 nucleotide sequence: TGTGCCAGCAGTGACGGTATGTCCGAGGGTGGTGAGCAGTTCTTC.

The chain employs TRBV29-1 and TRBJ1-5, with 10 positions matching TRBD1. V was clipped by 4 bases and J by 1 base; unmatched bases: 7. Germline CDR1 reads SQVTM; CDR2 reads ANQGSEA. This CDR3 is 16 amino acids long. In DNA form, the CDR3 reads TGCAGCGTTGGAATCGGACAGGGGGACAGCAATCAGCCCCAGCATTTT. It translates to CSVGIGQGDSNQPQHF.

The J gene is TRBJ2-7, the V gene TRBV11-2, with TRBD1 matching over 12 bases. After removal of 6 bases from V and 1 base from J, the junction contained 10 bases not matched to a gene. The CDR3 loop spans 17 amino acids. From germline, CDR1 is SGHAT and CDR2 FQNNGV. CDR3: CASRGAGQGATSYEQYF. The CDR3 DNA reads TGTGCCAGCAGGGGGGCGGGACAGGGGGCCACTTCCTACGAGCAGTACTTC.

CDR3 sequence: CASSDGGEAGVQHF. CDR3 nucleotides: TGTGCCAGCAGTGACGGTGGGGAGGCGGGTGTTCAGCATTTT. The genes are TRBV2 and TRBJ1-5; D unclear. CDR1 is SNHLY and CDR2 is FYNNEI in the germline V gene. The CDR3 runs 14 residues. Between the trimmed V and J ends, which lost 3 bases and 13 bases, there was a span of 19 bases.